These 10 T cell receptor beta chains originate from one sample sequenced in a study of blood T cell repertoires in COVID-19. The table came from immunoSEQ multiplex PCR; TCRdb's copy has only in-frame clones and leaves some out. The table shows 170,000 or so clones, with nearly 90% occurring only once. Sequencing was performed on peripheral blood. All receptors derive from a man in his late teens or twenties who had recovered from COVID-19.

J is TRBJ2-1 and V is TRBV18; D gene ambiguous. The CDR3 covers 15 residues. CDR1 is KGHSH and CDR2 is LQKENI in the germline V gene. Trimming removed 3 bases at V and 5 bases at J, with 14 bases between. The CDR3 loop reads CASSPLRFENNEQFF. CDR3 DNA sequence: TGTGCCAGCTCACCCCTCAGATTCGAAAACAATGAGCAGTTCTTC.

V gene TRBV19 combines with J gene TRBJ1-5, with 7 bases fitting TRBD1. The CDR3 sequence is 16 residues long. The germline V gene has CDR1 LNHDA and CDR2 SQIVND (reference sequence). J lost 1 base, V lost 4 bases, and 7 bases had no gene match. The CDR3 DNA reads as TGTGCCAGTAGTACCTCGACAGGGCTCAGCAATCAGCCCCAGCATTTT. Translation: CASSTSTGLSNQPQHF.

The chain is built from TRBV3-1 (or the pseudogene TRBV3-2) and TRBJ1-3, with D unclear. Between the trimmed V and J ends, which lost 3 bases and 3 bases, there was a span of 3 bases. There are 12 residues in the CDR3. CDR1 LGHDT and CDR2 YNNKEL come from the germline V gene (reference sequence). The CDR3 spells CASSQSGNTIYF. In DNA, the CDR3 is TGTGCCAGCAGCCAGAGTGGAAACACCATATATTTT.

V and J are TRBV7-2 and TRBJ2-4; D not resolved. V shed 5 bases and J shed 5 bases, with 10 bases lying between them. Germline V CDR1 and CDR2: SGHTA, FQGNSA. The length of the CDR3 is 13 residues. CDR3 in DNA: TGTGCCAGCAGCCCAGGCCGCCAAAACATTCAGTACTTC. Translation gives CASSPGRQNIQYF.

The chain links TRBV6-1 to TRBJ1-2; D remains ambiguous. Per the germline V gene, CDR1 is MNHNS and CDR2 is SASEGT. Trimming pared 1 base from V and 4 bases from J, leaving 13 bases between. This CDR3 is built from 15 residues. The CDR3: CASSEVYLLSYGYTF. The CDR3 nucleotides are TGTGCCAGCAGTGAAGTTTACCTATTGTCCTATGGCTACACCTTC.

The chain uses TRBV3-1 (or the pseudogene TRBV3-2) and TRBJ2-1; TRBD2 agrees at 7 bases. This CDR3 region has 14 residues. The junction had 9 bases not matched to a gene; V was cut back by 5 bases and J by 8 bases. CDR1 is LGHDT, CDR2 YNNKEL, per germline (reference sequence). The CDR3 is CASSLGGRGHEQFF. For the CDR3, the DNA is TGTGCCAGCAGCTTGGGGGGGAGAGGCCATGAGCAGTTCTTC.

The J gene is TRBJ1-2, the V gene TRBV27; 7 bases align to TRBD1. CDR1 and CDR2 (germline): MNHEY, SMNVEV (reference sequence). Germline trimming cut 6 bases from V and 4 bases from J; bases unmatched to any gene: 5. This CDR3 spans 13 amino acids. The chain's CDR3 is CASSWGQSYGYTF. The CDR3 DNA follows: TGTGCCAGCAGCTGGGGACAGTCCTATGGCTACACCTTC.

The genes are TRBV28 and TRBJ2-1; TRBD2 matches 7 bases. V lost 4 bases and J lost 9; bases outside the gene matches: 12. CDR3 length: 15 residues. CDR1 and CDR2 (germline): MDHEN, SYDVKM. CDR3 protein: CASSSSSGRIVEQFF. The CDR3 DNA sequence: TGTGCCAGCAGTTCTTCTAGCGGCCGTATCGTTGAGCAGTTCTTC.

This clone was counted a few times. The chain carries TRBV19 and TRBJ1-1; D ambiguous. The CDR3 has 13 residues. Germline V lookup: CDR1 LNHDA, CDR2 SQIVND (reference sequence). V lost 3 bases, J lost 3 bases, and 8 bases lay in between. Here the CDR3 reads CASSISRYTEAFF. CDR3 bases: TGTGCCAGTAGTATTAGCCGATACACTGAAGCTTTCTTT.

This chain links TRBV18 with TRBJ1-3, with 7 bases lining up with TRBD1. The germline gives CDR1 KGHSH, CDR2 LQKENI. The CDR3 sequence is 16 residues long. V lost 1 base, J lost 0 bases, and 3 bases stayed unmatched. The CDR3 loop is CASSPQQGFSGNTIYF. CDR3 DNA: TGTGCCAGCTCACCACAACAGGGGTTCTCTGGAAACACCATATATTTT.